This is a list of T cell receptor beta chains from one sample in a study of T cells in Graves' hyperthyroidism and ophthalmopathy. From the multiplex PCR reads, TCRdb called clonotypes with MiXCR, one entry per CDR3 protein. Here the sample spans 360,000 or so distinct CDR3 sequences, roughly 18% being singletons. The sample comprised blood. The receptor set was obtained from a woman aged 35 to 49 with Graves' ophthalmopathy. CDR3s include the opening cysteine and the closing phenylalanine or tryptophan. Each record gives: clone size, D gene, V gene, J gene, CDR3 DNA, CDR3 protein. D genes are given only for firm matches. Size tells how often a clone was seen (once, few, many) or the class of an expanded clone, and some rows leave it out.

>many|-|TRBV6-5|TRBJ2-5
TGTGCCAGCAGCATTAGTTGGGAGACCCAGTACTTC
CASSISWETQYF
>many|TRBD2|TRBV7-2|TRBJ2-7
TGTGCCAGCAACAAACTAGCGGGAGGGTACGAGCAGTACTTC
CASNKLAGGYEQYF
>many|TRBD1|TRBV12-3/TRBV12-4|TRBJ1-2
TGTGCCAGCACCGCAACTTCCGGGACAGGGCATGGCTACACCTTC
CASTATSGTGHGYTF
>many|-|TRBV19|TRBJ1-1
TGTGCCAGTCGCAAGCCGGGTATCGGCATGAACACTGAAGCTTTCTTT
CASRKPGIGMNTEAFF
>many|-|TRBV20-1|TRBJ2-5
TGCAGTGCTAACCTAGGAGGAGCAGAGACCCAGTACTTC
CSANLGGAETQYF
>many|TRBD1|TRBV6-5|TRBJ2-2
TGTGCCAGCAGTTACGGTCAGGGGGCAACCGGGGAGCTGTTTTTT
CASSYGQGATGELFF
>many|-|TRBV12-3/TRBV12-4|TRBJ1-5
TGTGCCAGCAGTCGCAGGGTTCAGCCCCAGCATTTT
CASSRRVQPQHF
>many|TRBD2|TRBV5-1|TRBJ2-6
TGTGCCAGCAGCTTAGCGGGGTCTGGGGCCAACGTCCTGACTTTC
CASSLAGSGANVLTF
>-|-|TRBV12-3/TRBV12-4|TRBJ1-1
TGTGCCAGCACCCCCGGCACGGCGAACACTGAAGCTTTCTTT
CASTPGTANTEAFF
>-|TRBD1|TRBV6-1|TRBJ2-7
TGTGCCAGCAGCCGGACAGGGGGCGCGGACGAGCAGTACTTC
CASSRTGGADEQYF
>-|-|TRBV5-1|TRBJ1-1
TGCGCCAGCAGCCCCGACAGAAAACGGATTGAAGCTTTCTTT
CASSPDRKRIEAFF
>-|-|TRBV20-1|TRBJ1-1
TGCAGTGCTAGAGTGGGGGCCATACCGCCCGAAGCTTTCTTT
CSARVGAIPPEAFF
>many|-|TRBV12-3/TRBV12-4|TRBJ2-2
TGTGCCAGCAACCCTGAGGGAGCTCAGAACACCGGGGAGCTGTTTTTT
CASNPEGAQNTGELFF
>many|-|TRBV6-5|TRBJ2-7
TGTGCCAGCAGTTCTACACAATACGAGCAGTACTTC
CASSSTQYEQYF
>many|-|TRBV6-5|TRBJ2-5
TGTGCCAGCAGTTACACGGGACTCGCGAGGGAGACCCAGTACTTC
CASSYTGLARETQYF
>many|-|TRBV19|TRBJ2-7
TGTGCCAGTAGTTCTGCGGGATTCTCCTACGAGCAGTACTTC
CASSSAGFSYEQYF
>-|TRBD1|TRBV6-1|TRBJ2-7
TGTGCCAGCAGACCCGGACAGGGCCGCCTCACCTACGAGCAGTACTTC
CASRPGQGRLTYEQYF
>many|-|TRBV12-5|TRBJ2-7
TGTGCTAGTGGTTTGGCTGTGGGGAACTCAAGGCAGTACTTC
CASGLAVGNSRQYF
>-|-|TRBV29-1|TRBJ1-1
TGCAGCGTTGGCAGGGGACAAGGGAGAGGGAACACTGAAGCTTTCTTT
CSVGRGQGRGNTEAFF
>few|-|TRBV7-8|TRBJ2-2
TGTGCCAGCAGCTTCCAAAGGTTCTTCATAGGGGAGCTGTTTTTT
CASSFQRFFIGELFF
>few|TRBD2|TRBV2|TRBJ2-4
TGTGCCCGCAGTCAAATAGGACTAGCGGGAGTTCGTCGGGGAGGGAACATTCAGTACTTC
CARSQIGLAGVRRGGNIQYF
>once|TRBD2|TRBV6-2/TRBV6-3|TRBJ2-7
TGTGCCAGCAGTTCTCCTAGTCCCGGGACTAGCGGGGGCAGCTCCTACGAGCAGTACTTC
CASSSPSPGTSGGSSYEQYF
>few|TRBD2|TRBV27|TRBJ2-7
TGTGCCAGCAGTTCGGGGCTAGCGGGAGATTCGGACGAGCAGTACTTC
CASSSGLAGDSDEQYF
>-|-|TRBV6-1|TRBJ2-2
TGTGCCAGCAGTCCCAGGCCGCAGACCGGGGAGCTGTTTTTT
CASSPRPQTGELFF
>many|TRBD2|TRBV6-2/TRBV6-3|TRBJ2-7
TGTGCCAGCAGTTACTCTGGACTAGCGCTCTCCTACGAGCAGTACTTC
CASSYSGLALSYEQYF
>many|-|TRBV7-2|TRBJ1-1
TGTGCCAGCAGCTGGGGACATCGAAACACTGAAGCTTTCTTT
CASSWGHRNTEAFF
>many|-|TRBV4-1|TRBJ1-3
TGCGCCAGCAGCCAACCCCCAATGGAGCGGGGAAACACCATATATTTT
CASSQPPMERGNTIYF
>many|-|TRBV30|TRBJ2-5
TGTGCCTGGAGTGGCGGGAAAGAGACCCAGTACTTC
CAWSGGKETQYF
>many|TRBD1|TRBV6-1|TRBJ1-1
TGTGCCAGCAGATCGACAGGGGGCACTGAAGCTTTCTTT
CASRSTGGTEAFF
>many|-|TRBV6-1|TRBJ1-2
TGTGCCAGCAGTGAAGTTTTGTTGGTCAACGCTAACTATGGCTACACCTTC
CASSEVLLVNANYGYTF
>-|-|TRBV3-1|TRBJ2-2
TGTGCCAGCAGCCGCCGTCGAGCGGGTGGGACCGGGGAGCTGTTTTTT
CASSRRRAGGTGELFF
>-|-|TRBV6-1|TRBJ2-5
TGTGCCAGCAGACGGACTCTCCGGGAGACCCAGTACTTC
CASRRTLRETQYF
>many|-|TRBV2|TRBJ1-1
TGTGCCAGCGGAGAAAGGGGAGGACCGAACACTGAAGCTTTCTTT
CASGERGGPNTEAFF
>-|-|TRBV11-2|TRBJ1-3
TGTGCCAGCAGCTTATTAGCAGATTCCTCTGGAAACACCATATATTTT
CASSLLADSSGNTIYF